Listed here is a single T cell receptor (beta chain). Under the authors' procedure: Estimation of nucleated cell counts was performed using reference gene primer amplification. TCRdb's table, derived via immunoSEQ multiplex PCR, lists solely in-frame clones and lacks some. V and J calls and clone size are copied from that table; D and trimming were computed from the DNA. This sample carries 110,000 to 150,000 clones, more than 75% of them seen once, and the ten largest clones take about 4.1%. This specimen comes from a study of blood T cell repertoires in COVID-19. Study background: The origin of the acute and convalescent COVID-19 samples was the United States, Italy and Spain. PBMCs, B-cell-depleted T cells, or T cells were the source of the cDNA or gDNA that made up the material.

Germline V CDR1 and CDR2: MGHDK, SYGVNS. The CDR3 has 14 residues. Trimming took 6 bases from V and 0 from J, leaving 11 bases between them. This sequence joins TRBV25-1 and TRBJ1-1; no definite D call. The sample consisted of peripheral blood. The receptor's source is a woman aged 40 to 50 with acute or convalescent COVID-19. The CDR3: CASSKRHLNTEAFF. The CDR3 DNA is TGTGCCAGCAGCAAGAGGCACCTGAACACTGAAGCTTTCTTT.